What follows are 32 T cell receptor beta chains derived from one specimen sequenced in a study of T cell changes during pregnancy in multiple sclerosis. TCRdb's copy holds only in-frame clones and misses some; the assay was immunoSEQ multiplex PCR. The table includes about 39,000 clones, approximately 90% detected once. This sample comprised CD4+ T cells from peripheral blood mononuclear cells, obtained in the third trimester of pregnancy. The receptors shown here come from a female donor in good health, enrolled as a control in a pregnancy study.

A remark on this clone: At one end the junction does not follow the germline gene, possibly because of a read error. V and J are TRBV7-7 and TRBJ2-3; TRBD1 agrees at 8 bases. CDR3 length equals 15 residues. Germline-derived CDR1 and CDR2 are SSHAT and FNYEAQ (reference sequence). CDR3 protein: CASSPGTGGTDTQYF. The CDR3 coding sequence is TGTGCTAGCAGCCCCGGGACAGGAGGCACAGATACGCAGTATTTT. Full variable domain (remainder filled in from reference TRBV7-7 and TRBJ2-3): GAGVSQSPRYKVTKRGQDVTLRCDPISSHATLYWYQQALGQGPEFLTYFNYEAQPDKSGLPSDRFSAERPEGSISTLTIQRTEQRDSAMYRCASSPGTGGTDTQYFGPGTRLTVL.

Here the CDR3 DNA reads TGTGCCAGTAGTACTGGGACAGGGAATTCCTATGGCTACACCTTC. This translates into CASSTGTGNSYGYTF. The gene calls are TRBV19 and TRBJ1-2; 9 bases are a match to TRBD1. The CDR3 has 15 residues. V was pared by 4 bases and J by 4 bases, with 7 bases of the junction left unmatched. The germline V gene has CDR1 LNHDA and CDR2 SQIVND (reference sequence).

J is TRBJ1-5 and V is TRBV6-5, with D possibly being TRBD1 (6 bases). V gave up 6 bases and J gave up 5 bases, with 14 bases separating them. The CDR3 length is 14 residues. Germline loops: CDR1 MNHEY, CDR2 SVGAGI. As DNA, the CDR3 is TGTGCCAGCAGCTGGACAGCATTAGATCAGCCCCAGCATTTT. Translating gives CASSWTALDQPQHF.

The chain employs TRBV30 and TRBJ2-5, with TRBD1 as a possible D gene (5 bases). This CDR3 is built from 13 residues. Trimming stripped 2 bases from V and 5 bases from J, with 12 bases between. The V gene's germline CDR1 is GTSNPN and CDR2 SVGIG (reference sequence). DNA of the CDR3: TGTGCCTGGAGTAGTAGGGGTGGTGAGACCCAGTACTTC. As protein: CAWSSRGGETQYF. Looking up the rest from reference TRBV30 and TRBJ2-5 gives the full variable domain: SQTIHQWPATLVQPVGSPLSLECTVEGTSNPNLYWYRQAAGRGLQLLFYSVGIGQISSEVPQNLSASRPQDRQFILSSKKLLLSDSGFYLCAWSSRGGETQYFGPGTRLLVL.

The chain uses TRBV5-1 and TRBJ2-7; TRBD1 might be the D (6 bases). Trimming took 5 bases from V and 2 from J, leaving 11 bases between them. The CDR3 consists of 13 residues. Per germline, CDR1 SGHRS and CDR2 YFSETQ. The CDR3 DNA sequence: TGCGCCAGCAGGAAAGGGGGAACCTACGAGCAGTACTTC. Encoded protein: CASRKGGTYEQYF.

V gene TRBV5-6 combines with J gene TRBJ1-3; 7 nucleotides agree with TRBD1. CDR1 and CDR2 from the germline V gene are SGHDT and YYEEEE. The CDR3 has 16 amino acids. V was pared by 3 bases and J by 3 bases, with 9 bases of the junction left unmatched. CDR3 sequence reads: CASSSVTGLGGNTIYF. The CDR3 DNA sequence: TGTGCCAGCAGCTCCGTGACAGGGCTTGGTGGAAACACCATATATTTT.

The rearrangement joins TRBV6-5 to TRBJ1-6; D gene unclear. Trimming cost V 7 bases and J 8 bases, with 12 bases left between them. The CDR3 extends over 13 amino acids. Germline assignment: CDR1 MNHEY and CDR2 SVGAGI. The CDR3 sequence: CASNQNGYSPLHF. The CDR3 coding sequence is TGTGCCAGCAATCAAAACGGGTATTCACCCCTCCACTTT.

This clone came up a few times. This rearrangement joins TRBV14 to TRBJ2-6; no firm D call. CDR3 size: 14 residues. V was clipped by 3 bases and J by 6 bases, with 9 bases between them. Germline CDR1 reads SGHDN; CDR2 reads FVKESK. CDR3 nucleotides: TGTGCCAGCAGCCAGGCAGGTGTGGCCAACGTCCTGACTTTC. Amino acid sequence: CASSQAGVANVLTF.

The chain carries TRBV18 and TRBJ2-2; maybe TRBD2 (7 bases). The V gene's germline CDR1 is KGHSH and CDR2 LQKENI. CDR3 length: 16 amino acids. V shed 3 bases and J shed 3 bases, with 14 bases lying between them. CDR3 sequence reads: CASSPGGPGDTGELFF. The CDR3 DNA is TGTGCCAGCTCACCGGGAGGGCCAGGGGACACCGGGGAGCTGTTTTTT.

The chain has TRBV5-1 and TRBJ1-3; no definite D call. Germline V gives CDR1 SGHRS, CDR2 YFSETQ. The CDR3 is made up of 15 amino acids. V was trimmed by 2 bases and J by 0 bases, leaving 9 bases between them. CDR3 coding DNA: TGCGCCAGCAGCTTTCTTTCAGGCTCTGGAAACACCATATATTTT. Its translation is CASSFLSGSGNTIYF. Full variable domain (missing parts from reference TRBV5-1 and TRBJ1-3): KAGVTQTPRYLIKTRGQQVTLSCSPISGHRSVSWYQQTPGQGLQFLFEYFSETQRNKGNFPGRFSGRQFSNSRSEMNVSTLELGDSALYLCASSFLSGSGNTIYFGEGSWLTVV.

The V and J genes are TRBV4-2 and TRBJ2-7, with unresolved D. This CDR3 is 16 amino acids long. CDR1 is LGHNA, CDR2 YNFKEQ, per germline. V was trimmed by 0 bases and J by 3 bases, leaving 15 bases between them. In nucleotides, the CDR3 is TGTGCCAGCAGCCAAGATCGGGTAGCTGGTAGCTACGAGCAGTACTTC. As protein: CASSQDRVAGSYEQYF.

The chain employs TRBV21-1 and TRBJ2-2; TRBD2 is taken as the D call from the table, unchecked against the DNA. TRBV21-1 is a pseudogene locus. The CDR3 covers 20 residues. CDR3 region: CASSMERGRTSGRNTGELFF. The DNA for the CDR3 is TGTGCCAGCAGCATGGAAAGGGGGCGGACTAGCGGGAGAAACACCGGGGAGCTGTTTTTT.

The chain recombines TRBV27 with TRBJ2-7; 8 nucleotides match TRBD2. Germline assignment: CDR1 MNHEY and CDR2 SMNVEV (reference sequence). The CDR3 contains 20 residues. Trimming at V came to 0 bases and at J to 2 bases, leaving 18 bases not matched to a gene. The CDR3 coding sequence is TGTGCCAGCAGTTTATCGGCCCCGGCAGTAGCGGGGCTCCCAACCTACGAGCAGTACTTC. The encoded protein is CASSLSAPAVAGLPTYEQYF.

The V and J genes are TRBV11-3 and TRBJ2-7; 12 nucleotides agree with TRBD1. The ends lost 5 bases at V and 4 bases at J; junction bases unmatched: 3. Germline V gives CDR1 SGHNT, CDR2 YENEEA. This CDR3 is 14 amino acids long. The CDR3 bases are TGTGCCAGCAGCACGGGACAGGGGGCGTACGAGCAGTACTTC. Translating it yields CASSTGQGAYEQYF. Using reference TRBV11-3 and TRBJ2-7 for the parts outside the CDR3, the full variable domain is EAGVVQSPRYKIIEKKQPVAFWCNPISGHNTLYWYLQNLGQGPELLIRYENEEAVDDSQLPKDRFSAERLKGVDSTLKIQPAELGDSAVYLCASSTGQGAYEQYFGPGTRLTVT.

J is TRBJ2-4 and V is TRBV5-6, with TRBD2 matching over 13 bases. The V gene end was trimmed by 4 bases and the J gene end by 8 bases; junction bases not matched to a gene: 6. This CDR3 has 15 amino acids. In germline, CDR1 is SGHDT, CDR2 YYEEEE. CDR3 residues: CASSALAGGGDIQYF. DNA of the CDR3: TGTGCCAGCAGCGCACTAGCGGGAGGGGGAGACATTCAGTACTTC.

V gene TRBV6-1 combines with J gene TRBJ1-1; the match to TRBD1 covers 8 bases. The CDR3 length is 14 residues. In germline, CDR1 is MNHNS, CDR2 SASEGT. The V segment lost 6 bases and the J segment 8 bases; nucleotides outside the gene matches: 11. CDR3 residues: CASSTKTGAGEAFF. The CDR3 nucleotides are TGTGCCAGCAGCACAAAGACAGGGGCGGGAGAAGCTTTCTTT.

The rearrangement links TRBV11-2 to TRBJ2-7; D is perhaps TRBD2 (6 bases). This CDR3 region has 18 residues. Trimming removed 4 bases at V and 4 bases at J, with 26 bases between. Germline CDR1 reads SGHAT; CDR2 reads FQNNGV. The CDR3 here is CASSSPLDWRDFIYEQYF. As DNA, the CDR3 is TGTGCCAGCAGCTCTCCACTGGACTGGCGGGACTTTATTTACGAGCAGTACTTC.

The chain combines TRBV28 with TRBJ2-2; D might be TRBD1 (6 bases). Trimming removed 6 bases at V and 1 base at J, with 27 bases between. This CDR3 is 20 amino acids long. Germline CDR1 reads MDHEN; CDR2 reads SYDVKM. CDR3 amino acids: CASSLPSTGYFKENTGELFF. CDR3 nucleotides: TGTGCCAGCAGCTTACCAAGCACAGGGTATTTTAAAGAGAACACCGGGGAGCTGTTTTTT. The variable domain in full, completed from reference TRBV28 and TRBJ2-2, reads DVKVTQSSRYLVKRTGEKVFLECVQDMDHENMFWYRQDPGLGLRLIYFSYDVKMKEKGDIPEGYSVSREKKERFSLILESASTNQTSMYLCASSLPSTGYFKENTGELFFGEGSRLTVL.

This chain uses TRBV7-9 with TRBJ1-1, with D unclear. The germline V gene has CDR1 SEHNR and CDR2 FQNEAQ (reference sequence). The V and J ends lost 1 base and 6 bases respectively, with 9 bases between them. The CDR3 totals 13 residues. CDR3 region: CASSLDSRSEAFF. CDR3 bases: TGTGCCAGCAGCTTAGACTCGAGGTCTGAAGCTTTCTTT.

V usage is TRBV6-5 and J usage is TRBJ1-1; no clear D gene. Germline V CDR1 and CDR2: MNHEY, SVGAGI. The CDR3 contains 15 residues. Trimming removed 0 bases from V and 1 base from J, with 9 bases in between. The chain's CDR3 is CASSYSLVANTEAFF. The CDR3 DNA follows: TGTGCCAGCAGTTACTCCTTGGTAGCGAACACTGAAGCTTTCTTT.

This CDR3 reads CASSPDRGNQPQHF. The CDR3, as DNA: TGTGCCAGCAGCCCGGACAGGGGAAATCAGCCCCAGCATTTT. V gene TRBV9 combines with J gene TRBJ1-5; 9 bases fit TRBD1. With 4 bases clipped from V and 4 bases from J, the junction kept 3 bases outside the gene matches. The CDR3 is 14 amino acids. Germline CDR1 SGDLS, CDR2 YYNGEE.

The V and J genes are TRBV29-1 and TRBJ1-4, with D unclear. Germline CDR1 is SQVTM and CDR2 is ANQGSEA. The V end was cut by 0 bases, the J end by 7 bases, with 3 bases between. The CDR3 has 11 amino acids. The CDR3 reads CSVEESEKLFF. CDR3 bases: TGCAGCGTTGAAGAGAGTGAAAAACTGTTTTTT.

This clone appeared a few times. The chain uses TRBV5-5 and TRBJ2-7; TRBD1 matches at 8 bases. CDR1 and CDR2 (germline): SGHKS, YYEKEE (reference sequence). The J segment lost 3 bases and the V segment lost 4 bases, leaving 9 bases of the junction unmatched. The CDR3 spans 15 residues. CDR3 in DNA: TGTGCCAGCAGCCAGGCAGGGGGCGAGCGCTACGAGCAGTACTTC. As protein: CASSQAGGERYEQYF.

This chain joins TRBV19 and TRBJ2-7; D uncertain. Per germline, CDR1 LNHDA and CDR2 SQIVND (reference sequence). V lost 5 bases and J lost 2, with 10 bases in between. This CDR3 spans 13 amino acids. In DNA, the CDR3 is TGTGCCAGTAGTTACGCGGCCACCTACGAGCAGTACTTC. It translates to CASSYAATYEQYF.

V is TRBV15 and J is TRBJ2-5, with TRBD2 matching 7 bases. Germline-derived CDR1 and CDR2 are LNHNV and YYDKDF (reference sequence). V dropped 4 bases and J dropped 5; count of bases not matched to a gene: 7. The CDR3 spans 14 residues. The CDR3 loop is CATSMAGARETQYF. CDR3 in DNA: TGTGCCACCAGCATGGCGGGAGCACGGGAGACCCAGTACTTC. Full variable domain (missing parts from reference TRBV15 and TRBJ2-5): DAMVIQNPRYQVTQFGKPVTLSCSQTLNHNVMYWYQQKSSQAPKLLFHYYDKDFNNEADTPDNFQSRRPNTSFCFLDIRSPGLGDTAMYLCATSMAGARETQYFGPGTRLLVL.

The V call is TRBV14, the J call TRBJ1-1, with D tentatively TRBD1 (6 bases). The CDR3 sequence is 15 residues long. Germline values: CDR1 SGHDN, CDR2 FVKESK. Deletions cut 4 bases from V and 0 bases from J, with 12 bases between. In DNA, the CDR3 is TGTGCCAGCAGCCTACGAACAGGGATGAACACTGAAGCTTTCTTT. It codes for CASSLRTGMNTEAFF.

The chain recombines TRBV6-6 with TRBJ1-2; 7 nucleotides align to TRBD1. The CDR3 is 11 residues long. Germline lookup yields CDR1 MNHNY and CDR2 SVGAGI (reference sequence). V lost 2 bases to trimming and J lost 11 bases; unmatched junction nucleotides: 2. CDR3 coding DNA: TGTGCCAGCAGTTACCAGGACAGGTACACCTTC. It translates to CASSYQDRYTF.

The V gene is TRBV5-1, the J gene TRBJ2-5; D uncertain. V was clipped by 0 bases and J by 6 bases, with 3 bases between them. This CDR3 has 11 amino acids. Germline-derived CDR1 and CDR2 are SGHRS and YFSETQ. For the CDR3, the DNA is TGCGCCAGCAGCTTGGCTCAGACCCAGTACTTC. Its translation: CASSLAQTQYF.

The V gene is TRBV18, the J gene TRBJ2-1, with 10 positions matching TRBD2. From germline, CDR1 is KGHSH and CDR2 LQKENI. CDR3 length equals 16 residues. V shed 0 bases and J 10 bases; nucleotides not matched to a gene: 9. The CDR3 loop is CASSPPSGGAAGEQFF. The CDR3, as DNA: TGTGCCAGCTCACCACCGAGCGGGGGGGCAGCGGGCGAGCAGTTCTTC.

The rearrangement links TRBV5-4 to TRBJ2-7, with 13 bases aligning to TRBD2. The ends lost 0 bases at V and 2 bases at J; junction bases unmatched: 8. The CDR3 length is 18 residues. In germline, CDR1 is SGHNT, CDR2 YYREEE (reference sequence). CDR3 amino acids: CASSLANPGLAGAYEQYF. The CDR3 region has the DNA TGTGCCAGCAGCTTGGCCAACCCAGGACTAGCGGGGGCCTACGAGCAGTACTTC.

V and J are TRBV27 and TRBJ2-3, with D uncertain. Deletions cut 6 bases from V and 4 bases from J, with 8 bases between. In germline, CDR1 is MNHEY, CDR2 SMNVEV (reference sequence). The CDR3 sequence is 12 residues long. CDR3 loop: CASSQIPDTQYF. CDR3 DNA: TGTGCCAGCAGCCAAATTCCAGATACGCAGTATTTT.

CDR3 in DNA: TGCGCCAGCACCATCGGCAGGGGACTAGGGACAGATACGCAGTATTTT. Protein product: CASTIGRGLGTDTQYF. J is TRBJ2-3 and V is TRBV5-1, with TRBD2 matching over 8 bases. Per germline, CDR1 SGHRS and CDR2 YFSETQ. After removal of 6 bases from V and 3 bases from J, the junction contained 12 bases not matched to a gene. The CDR3 extends over 16 amino acids.